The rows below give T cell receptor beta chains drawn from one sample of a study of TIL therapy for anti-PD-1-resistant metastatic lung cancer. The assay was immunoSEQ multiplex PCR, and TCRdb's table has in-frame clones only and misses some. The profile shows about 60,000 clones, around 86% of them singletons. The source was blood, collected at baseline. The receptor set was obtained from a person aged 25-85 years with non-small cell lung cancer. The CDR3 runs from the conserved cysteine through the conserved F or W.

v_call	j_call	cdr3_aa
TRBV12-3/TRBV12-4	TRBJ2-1	CASRSGGGNEQFF
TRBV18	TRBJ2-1	CASSPRVGSYNEQFF
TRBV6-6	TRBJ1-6	CASSDSPSSPLHF
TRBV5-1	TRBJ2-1	CASSLAGPRGTNEQFF
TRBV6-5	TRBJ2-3	CASSYRTLDTQYF
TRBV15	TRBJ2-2	CATSRDGLSADYGELFF
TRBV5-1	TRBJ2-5	CASSSGQGGAGTYQETQYF
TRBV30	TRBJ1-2	CAWSEGQGARGYGYTF
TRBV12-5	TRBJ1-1	CASGRGTPTEAFF
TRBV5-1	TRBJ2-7	CASSSGDSYEQYF
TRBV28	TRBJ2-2	CASGGQGTTGELFF